This paragraph reports one TCR beta chain. The data were taken from a study of blood T cell repertoires in COVID-19. Looking at the study overall: Material from acute and convalescent COVID-19 was sourced from the United States, Italy and Spain. PBMCs, B-cell-depleted T cells, or T cells provided the cDNA or gDNA that made up the material.

As handled by the study authors: How many nucleated cells were present was estimated from reference gene primer amplification. Clones were read by immunoSEQ multiplex PCR, and TCRdb kept only the in-frame ones, dropping some. V and J calls and clone size are given by that table; D and trimming were obtained from the DNA. The table includes 300,000 to 400,000 clones, around 90% detected once. V was trimmed by 6 bases and J by 5 bases, leaving 9 bases between them. The CDR3 has 11 residues. Germline V gene lookup returns CDR1 SQVTM and CDR2 ANQGSEA. This sequence was found in a woman in her late teens or twenties who had recovered from COVID-19. The sample comprised peripheral blood. The chain is built from TRBV29-1 and TRBJ2-3; D unresolved. The CDR3 here is CSVRLGDTQYF. CDR3 sequence (DNA): TGCAGCGTGCGACTTGGAGATACGCAGTATTTT.